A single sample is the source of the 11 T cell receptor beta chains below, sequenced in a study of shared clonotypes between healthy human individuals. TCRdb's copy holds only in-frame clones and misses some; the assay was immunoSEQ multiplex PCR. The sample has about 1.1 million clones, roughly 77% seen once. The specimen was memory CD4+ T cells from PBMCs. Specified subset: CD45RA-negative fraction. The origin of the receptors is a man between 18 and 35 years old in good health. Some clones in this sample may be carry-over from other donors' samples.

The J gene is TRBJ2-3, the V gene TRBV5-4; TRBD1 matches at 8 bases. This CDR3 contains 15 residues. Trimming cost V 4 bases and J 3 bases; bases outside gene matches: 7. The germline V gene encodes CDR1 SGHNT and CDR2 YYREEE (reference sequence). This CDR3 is CASSQWTGRTDTQYF. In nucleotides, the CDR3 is TGTGCCAGCAGCCAATGGACAGGGAGGACAGATACGCAGTATTTT.

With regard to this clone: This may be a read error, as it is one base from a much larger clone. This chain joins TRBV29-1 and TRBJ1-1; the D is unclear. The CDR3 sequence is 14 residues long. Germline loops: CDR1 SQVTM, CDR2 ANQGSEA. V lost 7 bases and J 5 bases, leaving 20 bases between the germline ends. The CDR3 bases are TGCAGCGCCCGCAATCCGCGGATAGGGACTGAAGCTTTCTTT. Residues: CSARNPRIGTEAFF.

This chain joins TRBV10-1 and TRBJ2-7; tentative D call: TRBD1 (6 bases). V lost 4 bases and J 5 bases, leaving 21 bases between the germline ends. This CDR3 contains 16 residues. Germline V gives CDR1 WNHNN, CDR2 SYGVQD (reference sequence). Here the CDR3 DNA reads TGCGCCAGCAGTGCCCACGCGTTAGGGACAAATGACGAGCAGTACTTC. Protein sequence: CASSAHALGTNDEQYF.

The CDR3 protein is CASSGRTGVREQYF. CDR3 DNA: TGTGCCAGCAGCGGGCGGACGGGAGTACGGGAGCAGTACTTC. The V call is TRBV7-2, the J call TRBJ2-7, with D maybe TRBD2 (6 bases). Germline V lookup: CDR1 SGHTA, CDR2 FQGNSA. Trimming stripped 5 bases from V and 7 bases from J, with 18 bases between. The CDR3 runs 14 residues.

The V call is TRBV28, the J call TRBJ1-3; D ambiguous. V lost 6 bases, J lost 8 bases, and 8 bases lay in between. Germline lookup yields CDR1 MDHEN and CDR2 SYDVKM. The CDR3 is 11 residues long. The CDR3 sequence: CASRVRDTIYF. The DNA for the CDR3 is TGTGCCAGCAGGGTGCGGGACACCATATATTTT.

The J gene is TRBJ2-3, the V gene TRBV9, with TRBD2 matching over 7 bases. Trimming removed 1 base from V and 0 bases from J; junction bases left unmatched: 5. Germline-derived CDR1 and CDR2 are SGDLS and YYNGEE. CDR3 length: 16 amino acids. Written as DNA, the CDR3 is TGTGCCAGCAGCGTAAGGGAGGGCTCTAGCACAGATACGCAGTATTTT. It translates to CASSVREGSSTDTQYF.

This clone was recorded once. CDR3 DNA sequence: TGCGCCAGCAGGGTGACTAGCCAAGAGACCCAGTACTTC. It yields the protein CASRVTSQETQYF. The chain links TRBV5-1 to TRBJ2-5, with D possibly TRBD2 on 6 matching bases. CDR1 is SGHRS, CDR2 YFSETQ, per germline. Trimming took off 5 bases at V and 1 base at J, with 9 bases between the two ends. The CDR3 is 13 residues long.

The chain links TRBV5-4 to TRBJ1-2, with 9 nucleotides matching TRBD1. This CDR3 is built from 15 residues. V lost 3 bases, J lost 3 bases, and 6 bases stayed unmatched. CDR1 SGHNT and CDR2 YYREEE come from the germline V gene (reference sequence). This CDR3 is CASSSGQGLHYGYTF. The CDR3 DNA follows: TGTGCCAGCAGCTCGGGACAGGGACTCCACTATGGCTACACCTTC.

CDR3 nucleotide sequence: TGTGCCAGCACGGGGGTCCGCTCTGGAAACACCATATATTTT. It codes for CASTGVRSGNTIYF. The chain carries TRBV6-6 and TRBJ1-3, with TRBD1 as a possible D gene (5 bases). CDR1 is MNHNY, CDR2 SVGAGI, per germline (reference sequence). V lost 7 bases, J lost 0 bases, and 10 bases lay in between. The CDR3 loop spans 14 amino acids.

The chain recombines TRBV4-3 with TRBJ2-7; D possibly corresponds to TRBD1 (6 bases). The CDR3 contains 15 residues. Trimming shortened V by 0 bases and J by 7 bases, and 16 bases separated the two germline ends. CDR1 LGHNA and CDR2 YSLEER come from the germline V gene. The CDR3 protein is CASSQDSQGWGEQYF. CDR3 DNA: TGCGCCAGCAGCCAAGATTCACAGGGCTGGGGGGAGCAGTACTTC.

The CDR3 bases are TGTGCCAGCAGCTTCCGGGACAGTGGTTCACCCCTCCACTTT. Translating gives CASSFRDSGSPLHF. V is TRBV5-4 and J is TRBJ1-6, with 7 bases lining up with TRBD1. V shed 2 bases and J 9 bases; nucleotides not matched to a gene: 5. The germline gives CDR1 SGHNT, CDR2 YYREEE (reference sequence). This CDR3 has 14 amino acids.